The text below deals with one TCR beta chain. Its target is not known. The data are from a study of T cell clonotyping in hematopoietic cell transplantation. Study-wide findings and caveats: At the given depth, recipient repertoires were over 95% de novo clonotypes. Cells were unsorted, so CD4 and CD8 contributions were not separated. Pathologically expanded recipient clonotypes increased progressively from day 30 to day 180 as diversity fell. Graft donor and pretransplant recipient Inverse Simpson Index values predicted broader posttransplant TCR diversity.

The protocol was immunoSEQ multiplex PCR, while the TCRdb copy is restricted to in-frame clones and leaves out a portion. The sample includes about 15,000 clones, around 70% of them seen just once. The CDR3 extends over 13 amino acids. The V end was cut by 5 bases, the J end by 2 bases, with 9 bases between. Germline values: CDR1 MNHEY, CDR2 SVGAGI. Sequencing input: peripheral blood mononuclear cells. The rearrangement links TRBV6-5 to TRBJ1-2; D perhaps matches TRBD1 (6 bases). This receptor was obtained from a woman aged 55-70 years in good health. Some clones in this sample may be carry-over from other donors' samples. DNA of the CDR3: TGTGCCAGCAGTCCGGACAGAAACTATGGCTACACCTTC. Translating gives CASSPDRNYGYTF.